The T cell receptor (beta chain) under discussion was sequenced for a study of shared clonotypes between healthy human individuals. Across the whole study: Every donor yielded three CD4 naive, three CD4 memory, two CD8 naive and one CD8 memory plate.

Sorted subsets were amplified in replicate PCRs using 200 ng DNA, 30,000 to 35,000 T cell genomes. Sequencing used immunoSEQ multiplex PCR; TCRdb keeps in-frame clones, though not all of them. The sample has around 2.3 million clones, more than 90% seen once. Per germline, CDR1 LGHNA and CDR2 YSLEER. The germline V and J ends were trimmed by 0 bases and 4 bases, with 18 bases remaining between them. This CDR3 is 17 amino acids long. The donors, healthy adults who were HIV-negative, had experienced no recent acute infections or vaccinations. This TCR was sampled from a man aged 18 to 29 in good health. Sequencing was done on a sample of naive CD4+ T cells sorted from blood. Subset specified: CD45RA+ positively selected. This chain uses TRBV4-3 with TRBJ1-1; no firm D call. CDR3 in DNA: TGCGCCAGCAGCCAAGAAGGTCCAGTTGGGTGGGCCACTGAAGCTTTCTTT. This translates into CASSQEGPVGWATEAFF.